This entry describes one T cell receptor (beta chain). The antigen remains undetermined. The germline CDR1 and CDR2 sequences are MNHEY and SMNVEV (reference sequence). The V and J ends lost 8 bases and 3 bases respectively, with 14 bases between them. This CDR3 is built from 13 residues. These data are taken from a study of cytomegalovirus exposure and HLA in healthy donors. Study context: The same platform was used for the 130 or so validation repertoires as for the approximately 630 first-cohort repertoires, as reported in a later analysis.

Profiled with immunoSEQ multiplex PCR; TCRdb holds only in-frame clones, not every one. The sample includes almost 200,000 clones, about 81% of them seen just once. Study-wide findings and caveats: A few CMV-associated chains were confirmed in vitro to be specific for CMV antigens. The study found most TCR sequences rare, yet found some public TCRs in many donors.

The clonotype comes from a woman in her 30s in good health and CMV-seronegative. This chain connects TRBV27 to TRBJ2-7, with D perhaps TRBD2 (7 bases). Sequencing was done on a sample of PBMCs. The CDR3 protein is CASRGGGSYEQYF. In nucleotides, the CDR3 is TGTGCCAGCCGGGGAGGGGGGAGCTACGAGCAGTACTTC.